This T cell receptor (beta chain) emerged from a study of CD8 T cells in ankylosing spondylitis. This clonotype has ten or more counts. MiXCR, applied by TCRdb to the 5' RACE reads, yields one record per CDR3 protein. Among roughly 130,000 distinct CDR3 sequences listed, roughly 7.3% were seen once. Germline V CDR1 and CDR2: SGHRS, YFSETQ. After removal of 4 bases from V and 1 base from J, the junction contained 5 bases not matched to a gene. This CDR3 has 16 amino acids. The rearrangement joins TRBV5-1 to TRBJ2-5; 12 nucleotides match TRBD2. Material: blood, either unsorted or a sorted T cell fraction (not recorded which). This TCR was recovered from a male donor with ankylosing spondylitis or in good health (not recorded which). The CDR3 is CASSDGLAGTQETQYF. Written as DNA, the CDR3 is TGCGCCAGCAGCGACGGACTAGCGGGGACCCAAGAGACCCAGTACTTC.